What follows are 23 T cell receptor beta chains derived from one specimen sequenced in a study of Graves' ophthalmopathy and Graves' hyperthyroidism. Amplified material comprised TCR beta CDR3 regions derived from RNA transcripts. HTBI primers were employed in first-round RT-PCR, then a second-round multiplex PCR followed. TCRdb reprocessed the multiplex PCR reads with MiXCR, giving one entry per CDR3 protein. The table lists almost 400,000 distinct CDR3 sequences, about 18% of them singletons. Material for sequencing was peripheral blood. These receptors all stem from a woman aged 18-35 years with Graves' ophthalmopathy.

This clonotype has more than one count but fewer than ten. The rearrangement links TRBV28 to TRBJ1-1, with D unresolved. The CDR3 sequence is 15 residues long. Germline loops: CDR1 MDHEN, CDR2 SYDVKM. Trimming shortened V by 5 bases and J by 4 bases, and 17 bases separated the two germline ends. The CDR3 is CASSLDRLGVTEAFF. The CDR3 DNA reads TGTGCCAGCAGTCTGGACCGTCTCGGGGTCACTGAAGCTTTCTTT. The full variable domain, completed using reference TRBV28 and TRBJ1-1, is DVKVTQSSRYLVKRTGEKVFLECVQDMDHENMFWYRQDPGLGLRLIYFSYDVKMKEKGDIPEGYSVSREKKERFSLILESASTNQTSMYLCASSLDRLGVTEAFFGQGTRLTVV.

This clonotype was seen at least ten times. V is TRBV7-2 and J is TRBJ1-1; 8 bases agree with TRBD1. The CDR3 sequence is 14 residues long. Germline V CDR1 and CDR2: SGHTA, FQGNSA. The trim removed 1 base at V and 8 bases at J, leaving 6 bases unmatched. The CDR3 sequence is CASSLGTGFPEAFF. CDR3 sequence (DNA): TGTGCCAGCAGCTTAGGGACAGGGTTCCCCGAAGCTTTCTTT.

Many counts were recorded for this clonotype. The V and J genes are TRBV6-2 or TRBV6-3 and TRBJ1-5; no reliable D call. V lost 3 bases to trimming and J lost 1 base, with 10 bases between them. CDR3 length: 15 residues. Germline V gene lookup returns CDR1 MNHEY and CDR2 SVGEGT. The CDR3 here is CASSYKRVSNQPQHF. The CDR3 nucleotides are TGTGCCAGCAGTTATAAGAGGGTCAGCAATCAGCCCCAGCATTTT.

In its sample, this clonotype was seen many times. One end of the junction fails to match germline, which may point to a read error. V is TRBV6-2 or TRBV6-3 and J is TRBJ2-4; 9 bases map to TRBD2. From germline, CDR1 is MNHEY and CDR2 SVGEGT. The CDR3 has 14 residues. CDR3 DNA sequence: TGTGCCAGCAGTACCCCCGGGACTAGCCAGGAAGAGTTCTTC. It specifies CASSTPGTSQEEFF.

Points on this clonotype: A much larger clone is a single base away; this may be a read error. V and J are TRBV7-2 and TRBJ1-6; no clear D. The CDR3 spans 13 residues. Germline lookup yields CDR1 SGHTA and CDR2 FQGNSA. V dropped 0 bases and J dropped 8 bases, with 5 bases sitting between them. The CDR3 is CASSLARDSPLHF. CDR3 nucleotide sequence: TGTGCCAGCAGCTTAGCGCGGGATTCACCCCTCCACTTT.

This clonotype was seen just once. The rearrangement uses TRBV20-1 and TRBJ2-7; D remains unclear. CDR1 is DFQATT and CDR2 is SNEGSKA in the germline V gene (reference sequence). This CDR3 spans 15 amino acids. V gave up 1 base and J gave up 2 bases, with 15 bases separating them. In DNA, the CDR3 is TGCAGTGCTAGAGGGTTGGCCGCGGAAGCCTACGAGCAGTACTTC. It yields the protein CSARGLAAEAYEQYF.

In its sample, this clonotype was seen many times. The chain combines TRBV28 with TRBJ1-1; D is unclear. The length of the CDR3 is 15 residues. The germline CDR1 and CDR2 sequences are MDHEN and SYDVKM. V was trimmed by 7 bases and J by 8 bases, leaving 23 bases between them. The CDR3 DNA reads TGTGCCAGCACCGTTTTGGGGTACGGGAGTTACGAAGCTTTCTTT. Amino acid sequence: CASTVLGYGSYEAFF.

This clonotype was counted ten times or more. The chain combines TRBV6-2 or TRBV6-3 with TRBJ1-1, with TRBD1 matching over 8 bases. Trimming took 6 bases from V and 0 from J; bases not matched to a gene: 15. The germline gives CDR1 MNHEY, CDR2 SVGEGT. The CDR3 runs 18 residues. The CDR3 sequence is CASSPPGTGELMNTEAFF. Here the CDR3 DNA reads TGTGCCAGCAGCCCCCCTGGGACAGGTGAACTCATGAACACTGAAGCTTTCTTT.

This clonotype was recorded many times. The chain couples TRBV4-2 to TRBJ2-7, with a tentative D call TRBD2 (7 bases). This CDR3 has 16 amino acids. CDR1 is LGHNA, CDR2 YNFKEQ, per germline. V shed 0 bases and J shed 1 base, with 13 bases lying between them. The CDR3 region is CASSQETGGRSYEQYF. CDR3 coding DNA: TGTGCCAGCAGCCAAGAGACGGGGGGCAGGTCCTACGAGCAGTACTTC.

This clonotype was seen repeatedly, ten times or more. The chain links TRBV7-2 to TRBJ2-4; unclear D gene. The germline CDR1 and CDR2 sequences are SGHTA and FQGNSA. Trimming stripped 1 base from V and 4 bases from J, with 8 bases between. This CDR3 is built from 14 residues. The CDR3 bases are TGTGCCAGCAGCTTAGGTCTGAATAAAAACATTCAGTACTTC. It translates to CASSLGLNKNIQYF.

This clonotype has a handful of counts. The chain uses TRBV12-3 or TRBV12-4 and TRBJ1-2; D gene ambiguous. Trimming removed 1 base from V and 8 bases from J, with 11 bases in between. The CDR3 is 13 residues long. The CDR3 DNA follows: TGTGCCAGCAGTTTAGGAGGGCATAAGGGCTACACCTTC. Amino acids: CASSLGGHKGYTF.

The chain carries TRBV18 and TRBJ2-7; 7 bases are a match to TRBD1. Trimming removed 4 bases from V and 0 bases from J; junction bases left unmatched: 3. Per the germline V gene, CDR1 is KGHSH and CDR2 is LQKENI. There are 14 residues in the CDR3. The CDR3 region is CASSLDRSSYEQYF. The CDR3, as DNA: TGTGCCAGCTCACTGGACAGGAGCTCCTACGAGCAGTACTTC. The full variable domain, in which reference TRBV18 and TRBJ2-7 provide the parts outside the CDR3, is NAGVMQNPRHLVRRRGQEARLRCSPMKGHSHVYWYRQLPEEGLKFMVYLQKENIIDESGMPKERFSAEFPKEGPSILRIQQVVRGDSAAYFCASSLDRSSYEQYFGPGTRLTVT.

This clonotype was seen repeatedly, ten times or more. V and J are TRBV10-2 and TRBJ2-5; the D call may be TRBD1 or TRBD2 (5 bases each). This CDR3 region has 14 residues. Trimming removed 4 bases at V and 5 bases at J, with 14 bases between. Germline CDR1 WSHSY, CDR2 SAAADI. The CDR3 spells CASSGEDWGETQYF. In nucleotides, the CDR3 is TGCGCCAGCAGTGGAGAGGATTGGGGGGAGACCCAGTACTTC.

This clonotype was seen repeatedly, ten times or more. The chain joins TRBV20-1 to TRBJ1-1; tentatively, D is TRBD1 (6 bases). The CDR3 covers 12 residues. Germline V gives CDR1 DFQATT, CDR2 SNEGSKA (reference sequence). V dropped 6 bases and J dropped 5 bases, with 13 bases sitting between them. CDR3 amino acids: CSAQDSWTEAFF. The DNA of the CDR3 is TGCAGTGCGCAGGACAGTTGGACTGAAGCTTTCTTT.

Many counts were recorded for this clonotype. The chain uses TRBV29-1 and TRBJ1-2; D not resolved. CDR3 length equals 13 residues. Germline V gene sequence: CDR1 SQVTM, CDR2 ANQGSEA. V was cut by 4 bases and J by 1 base, with 10 bases left in between. CDR3 nucleotide sequence: TGCAGCGTTGGGTCTCCACTTAACTATGGCTACACCTTC. Protein: CSVGSPLNYGYTF. Full variable domain (outside the CDR3, taken from reference TRBV29-1 and TRBJ1-2): SAVISQKPSRDICQRGTSLTIQCQVDSQVTMMFWYRQQPGQSLTLIATANQGSEATYESGFVIDKFPISRPNLTFSTLTVSNMSPEDSSIYLCSVGSPLNYGYTFGSGTRLTVV.

This clonotype showed up many times. DNA of the CDR3: TGTGCCAGCACCCTACCGCGACTTACAGGGGAAGGCTACACCTTC. Translation: CASTLPRLTGEGYTF. The V gene is TRBV7-9, the J gene TRBJ1-2; TRBD1 matches 7 bases. The germline V gene has CDR1 SEHNR and CDR2 FQNEAQ (reference sequence). There are 15 residues in the CDR3. Germline trimming cut 7 bases from V and 8 bases from J; bases unmatched to any gene: 16.

This clonotype was seen a few times. J is TRBJ1-1 and V is TRBV7-2; 8 bases map to TRBD1. CDR3 length: 14 amino acids. The germline V gene encodes CDR1 SGHTA and CDR2 FQGNSA. Unmatched junction bases numbered 5, after V lost 5 bases and J lost 3 bases. CDR3 bases: TGTGCCAGCAGCACAAGACAGGGGTACACTGAAGCTTTCTTT. Protein: CASSTRQGYTEAFF.

Ten or more counts support this clonotype. V gene TRBV20-1 combines with J gene TRBJ1-5; TRBD1 matches at 10 bases. The V and J ends lost 4 bases and 4 bases, in that order; junction bases with no gene match: 16. The CDR3 runs to 18 residues. Germline V lookup: CDR1 DFQATT, CDR2 SNEGSKA (reference sequence). The CDR3 reads CSATHSRTGGANNQPQHF. Written as DNA, the CDR3 is TGCAGTGCTACCCACTCGAGGACAGGGGGGGCAAATAATCAGCCCCAGCATTTT.

J is TRBJ1-1 and V is TRBV7-8; D perhaps matches TRBD1 (6 bases). Germline-derived CDR1 and CDR2 are SGHVS and FQNEAQ. The CDR3 runs to 16 residues. V lost 5 bases to trimming and J lost 1 base, with 17 bases between them. CDR3 amino acids: CASSPEHGQWNTEAFF. The DNA of the CDR3 is TGTGCCAGCAGCCCAGAGCATGGACAGTGGAACACTGAAGCTTTCTTT.

This clonotype has a count of ten or more. The CDR3 loop reads CASSAKVRGEQYF. CDR3 DNA sequence: TGTGCCAGCAGCGCGAAGGTCCGGGGCGAGCAGTACTTC. The chain recombines TRBV7-2 with TRBJ2-7, with D perhaps matching TRBD2 (5 bases). The CDR3 contains 13 residues. Germline-derived CDR1 and CDR2 are SGHTA and FQGNSA. The V end was cut by 5 bases, the J end by 6 bases, with 14 bases between.

This clonotype was observed many times. This chain connects TRBV5-6 to TRBJ1-6; a possible D gene is TRBD1 (5 bases). This CDR3 is 14 amino acids long. Per germline, CDR1 SGHDT and CDR2 YYEEEE. Trimming pared 3 bases from V and 10 bases from J, leaving 14 bases between. The CDR3 sequence is CASSYGGRGSPLHF. The DNA of the CDR3 is TGTGCCAGCAGCTATGGGGGGAGAGGATCACCCCTCCACTTT. Variable domain in full (rest from reference TRBV5-6 and TRBJ1-6): DAGVTQSPTHLIKTRGQQVTLRCSPKSGHDTVSWYQQALGQGPQFIFQYYEEEERQRGNFPDRFSGHQFPNYSSELNVNALLLGDSALYLCASSYGGRGSPLHFGNGTRLTVT.

The V call is TRBV12-3 or TRBV12-4, the J call TRBJ2-1, with 7 bases matching TRBD1. CDR3 length: 13 amino acids. V lost 8 bases and J lost 6; bases outside the gene matches: 7. The CDR3 region is CASRDSLTNEQFF. The CDR3 bases are TGTGCCAGCCGGGACAGCCTAACCAATGAGCAGTTCTTC.

This clonotype was found many times. The V gene is TRBV6-5, the J gene TRBJ2-3; D gene ambiguous. The CDR3 runs to 11 residues. Between the trimmed V and J ends, which lost 8 bases and 2 bases, there was a span of 5 bases. The germline CDR1 and CDR2 sequences are MNHEY and SVGAGI. CDR3: CASRYTDTQYF. The CDR3 bases are TGTGCCAGCCGGTACACAGATACGCAGTATTTT.